Below are 15 T cell receptor beta chains sequenced from a single sample in a study of blood T cell repertoires in COVID-19. Measured with immunoSEQ multiplex PCR; TCRdb has only the in-frame clones, and not every one. The profile covers a few hundred thousand clones, with around 86% appearing a single time and roughly 4.5% taken by the ten largest. Sequenced material: peripheral blood. These TCRs come from a man in his fifties or sixties with acute or convalescent COVID-19.

The chain combines TRBV10-3 with TRBJ2-3; 7 bases line up with TRBD1. V shed 6 bases, J shed 1 base, and the junction held 13 bases outside the gene matches. Germline V CDR1 and CDR2: ENHRY, SYGVKD. This CDR3 is 17 amino acids long. The CDR3 DNA sequence: TGTGCCATCAGGATCGCACAGGGGCCCTTTCGCACAGATACGCAGTATTTT. Its translation: CAIRIAQGPFRTDTQYF.

This chain uses TRBV5-6 with TRBJ2-7, with 13 bases matching TRBD2. CDR1 and CDR2 (germline): SGHDT, YYEEEE. After removal of 2 bases from V and 3 bases from J, the junction contained 11 bases not matched to a gene. The CDR3 sequence is 18 residues long. The CDR3, as DNA: TGTGCCAGCAGCTTTCGACTAGCGGGGGGACGAACTCACTACGAGCAGTACTTC. Residues: CASSFRLAGGRTHYEQYF.

The chain joins TRBV27 to TRBJ1-6; TRBD1 aligns across 8 bases. From germline, CDR1 is MNHEY and CDR2 SMNVEV (reference sequence). The CDR3 consists of 14 residues. V gave up 7 bases and J gave up 10 bases; unmatched junction bases: 9. CDR3 sequence reads: CASTIDRGGSPLHF. CDR3 sequence (DNA): TGTGCCAGCACGATAGACAGGGGAGGCTCACCCCTCCACTTT.

CDR3 coding DNA: TGCGCCAGCAGCTTGGCCCCGGACAGGGCGAACTATGGCTACACCTTC. Protein sequence: CASSLAPDRANYGYTF. The chain uses TRBV5-1 and TRBJ1-2; TRBD1 agrees at 8 bases. Looked up from germline, CDR1 is SGHRS and CDR2 is YFSETQ. CDR3 length: 16 residues. V was pared by 0 bases and J by 2 bases, with 6 bases of the junction left unmatched.

This clone appeared a few times. The chain is built from TRBV6-6 and TRBJ1-6; 7 bases map to TRBD1. This CDR3 contains 15 residues. V gave up 5 bases and J gave up 9 bases; unmatched junction bases: 10. Per the germline V gene, CDR1 is MNHNY and CDR2 is SVGAGI (reference sequence). CDR3 sequence (DNA): TGTGCCAGCAGTAATACGGGACAGCCGGGTTCACCCCTCCACTTT. It codes for CASSNTGQPGSPLHF.

This clone was seen a single time. This sequence joins TRBV6-5 and TRBJ1-1, with no clear D. Germline CDR1 and CDR2: MNHEY and SVGAGI. CDR3 length: 13 residues. V gave up 6 bases and J gave up 1 base, with 9 bases separating them. The CDR3 protein is CASSLTENTEAFF. CDR3 sequence (DNA): TGTGCCAGCAGCTTAACAGAGAACACTGAAGCTTTCTTT.

This clone has more than one count but fewer than ten. The chain recombines TRBV6-6 with TRBJ2-7; D might be TRBD2 (7 bases). There are 13 residues in the CDR3. From germline, CDR1 is MNHNY and CDR2 SVGAGI (reference sequence). Trimming shortened V by 7 bases and J by 3 bases, and 13 bases separated the two germline ends. CDR3: CASTPGDYYEQYF. The CDR3 DNA reads TGTGCCAGCACCCCAGGGGACTACTACGAGCAGTACTTC.

This clone was detected only once. The chain is built from TRBV5-4 and TRBJ2-1, with 9 bases aligning to TRBD2. The germline CDR1 and CDR2 sequences are SGHNT and YYREEE (reference sequence). The trim removed 2 bases at V and 6 bases at J, leaving 6 bases unmatched. The CDR3 spans 15 residues. This CDR3 reads CASSFPSGAGNEQFF. The CDR3 region has the DNA TGTGCCAGCAGCTTCCCTAGCGGGGCTGGCAATGAGCAGTTCTTC.

This clone was seen just once. The V and J genes are TRBV5-1 and TRBJ2-5; TRBD2 matches 7 bases. Germline V gene sequence: CDR1 SGHRS, CDR2 YFSETQ. J gave up 2 bases and V 2 bases, and 3 bases lay outside the gene matches. CDR3 length equals 14 residues. CDR3 DNA sequence: TGCGCCAGCAGCTTCCTGGGGGGGCAAGAGACCCAGTACTTC. Amino acid sequence: CASSFLGGQETQYF.

The chain employs TRBV19 and TRBJ2-3; 14 nucleotides line up with TRBD2. After removal of 5 bases from V and 6 bases from J, the junction contained 7 bases not matched to a gene. Germline assignment: CDR1 LNHDA and CDR2 SQIVND (reference sequence). This CDR3 comprises 16 residues. In DNA, the CDR3 is TGTGCCAGTAGTTCAAGACTAGCGGGGGGGCCTGATACGCAGTATTTT. This encodes CASSSRLAGGPDTQYF.

The chain joins TRBV7-8 to TRBJ1-2; 10 bases agree with TRBD1. V was pared by 4 bases and J by 0 bases, with 2 bases of the junction left unmatched. CDR1 SGHVS and CDR2 FQNEAQ come from the germline V gene. The CDR3 spans 15 residues. CDR3 sequence reads: CASSSGQGANYGYTF. The DNA for the CDR3 is TGTGCCAGCAGCTCCGGACAGGGGGCTAACTATGGCTACACCTTC.

Here the CDR3 DNA reads TGTGCCAGCAGCTTAGCTCCGGGGGGCCGAGAGACCCAGTACTTC. Protein: CASSLAPGGRETQYF. This sequence joins TRBV7-6 and TRBJ2-5, with a weak D call TRBD2 (7 bases). V dropped 0 bases and J dropped 4 bases, with 12 bases sitting between them. Germline assignment: CDR1 SGHVS and CDR2 FNYEAQ. CDR3 length equals 15 residues. The whole variable domain, remainder taken from reference TRBV7-6 and TRBJ2-5, is GAGVSQSPRYKVTKRGQDVALRCDPISGHVSLYWYRQALGQGPEFLTYFNYEAQQDKSGLPNDRFSAERPEGSISTLTIQRTEQRDSAMYRCASSLAPGGRETQYFGPGTRLLVL.

This chain links TRBV11-2 with TRBJ2-7; D remains unclear. The CDR3 loop spans 13 amino acids. Looked up from germline, CDR1 is SGHAT and CDR2 is FQNNGV. The V gene lost 1 base and the J gene lost 2 bases, with 6 bases spanning the gap. The CDR3 DNA sequence: TGTGCCAGCAGCTTAGGCAGAACCTACGAGCAGTACTTC. It translates to CASSLGRTYEQYF.

The chain has TRBV7-6 and TRBJ2-1; 7 bases align to TRBD2. Trimming at V came to 5 bases and at J to 3 bases, leaving 10 bases not matched to a gene. The CDR3 runs to 16 residues. CDR1 and CDR2 from the germline V gene are SGHVS and FNYEAQ. The CDR3 protein is CASSPRGGDRYNEQFF. The CDR3 DNA follows: TGTGCCAGCAGCCCTAGGGGAGGGGACCGCTACAATGAGCAGTTCTTC. Together with reference TRBV7-6 and TRBJ2-1, the CDR3 gives the full variable domain: GAGVSQSPRYKVTKRGQDVALRCDPISGHVSLYWYRQALGQGPEFLTYFNYEAQQDKSGLPNDRFSAERPEGSISTLTIQRTEQRDSAMYRCASSPRGGDRYNEQFFGPGTRLTVL.

The chain recombines TRBV18 with TRBJ1-2, with D possibly being TRBD1 (5 bases). The length of the CDR3 is 18 residues. V was shortened by 3 bases and J by 5 bases, with 25 bases between the two germline ends. CDR1 KGHSH and CDR2 LQKENI come from the germline V gene. CDR3 sequence (DNA): TGTGCCAGCTCACCCAACACCCTCCCGGCAGGGCTTGGGTATGGCTACACCTTC. As protein: CASSPNTLPAGLGYGYTF.